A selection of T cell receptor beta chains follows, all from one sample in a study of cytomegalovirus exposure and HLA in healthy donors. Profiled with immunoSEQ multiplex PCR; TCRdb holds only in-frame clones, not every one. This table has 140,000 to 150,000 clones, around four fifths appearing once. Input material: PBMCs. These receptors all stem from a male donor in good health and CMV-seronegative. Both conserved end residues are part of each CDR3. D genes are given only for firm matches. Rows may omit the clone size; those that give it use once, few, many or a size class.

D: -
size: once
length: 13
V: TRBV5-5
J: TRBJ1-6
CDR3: CASSLVVSSPLHF
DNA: TGTGCCAGCAGCTTGGTCGTCAGTTCACCCCTCCACTTT

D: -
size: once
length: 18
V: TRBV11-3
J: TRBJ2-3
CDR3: CASSLVTGLVGATDTQYF
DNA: TGTGCCAGCAGCTTAGTTACGGGCCTAGTGGGAGCCACAGATACGCAGTATTTT

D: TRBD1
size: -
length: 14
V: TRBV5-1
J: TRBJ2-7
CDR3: CASSFEGTGIEQYF
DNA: TGCGCCAGCAGCTTCGAAGGGACAGGGATCGAGCAGTACTTC

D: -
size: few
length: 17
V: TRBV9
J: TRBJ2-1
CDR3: CASSVEGRAGADNEQFF
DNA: TGTGCCAGCAGCGTAGAGGGTAGGGCGGGGGCAGACAATGAGCAGTTCTTC

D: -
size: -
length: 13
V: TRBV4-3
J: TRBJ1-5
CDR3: CASSQDRGQPQHF
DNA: TGCGCCAGCAGCCAAGATAGGGGGCAGCCCCAGCATTTT

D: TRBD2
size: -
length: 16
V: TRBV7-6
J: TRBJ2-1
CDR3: CASSLSAGVNANEQFF
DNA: TGTGCCAGCAGCTTAAGCGCGGGAGTAAATGCCAATGAGCAGTTCTTC

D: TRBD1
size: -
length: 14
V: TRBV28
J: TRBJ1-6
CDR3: CASRRTGGNSPLHF
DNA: TGTGCCAGCAGGCGGACAGGGGGCAATTCACCCCTCCACTTT

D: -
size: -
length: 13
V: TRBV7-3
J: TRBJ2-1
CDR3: CASSIGQYNEQFF
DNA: TGTGCCAGCAGCATCGGACAGTACAATGAGCAGTTCTTC

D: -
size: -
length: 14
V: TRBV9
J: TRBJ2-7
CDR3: CASSVAGLSYEQYF
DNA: TGTGCCAGCAGCGTAGCGGGTCTTTCCTACGAGCAGTACTTC

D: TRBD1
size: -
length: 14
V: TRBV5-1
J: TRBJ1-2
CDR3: CASSSGTGVYGYTF
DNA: TGCGCCAGCAGCTCCGGGACAGGTGTTTATGGCTACACCTTC

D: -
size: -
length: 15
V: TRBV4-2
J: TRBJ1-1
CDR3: CASSQDRGSGAEAFF
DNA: TGTGCCAGCAGCCAAGATAGGGGGTCTGGGGCTGAAGCTTTCTTT

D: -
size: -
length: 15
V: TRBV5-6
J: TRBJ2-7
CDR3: CASSSIGLSSYEQYF
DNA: TGTGCCAGCAGCTCCATCGGACTCAGCTCCTACGAGCAGTACTTC

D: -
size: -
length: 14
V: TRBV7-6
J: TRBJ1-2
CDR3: CASSQNQGRGGYTF
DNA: TGTGCCAGCAGCCAGAACCAGGGTAGGGGTGGCTACACCTTC

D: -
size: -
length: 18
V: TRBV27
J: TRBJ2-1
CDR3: CASSPLSPGGATYNEQFF
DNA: TGTGCCAGCAGTCCATTATCACCTGGCGGGGCGACCTACAATGAGCAGTTCTTC